A single T cell receptor beta chain is shown here with its context. Its antigen specificity is not known. No much larger clone exists at a distance of one base, and base qualities are not known. Enrolling through a virtual design, the prospective study's participants ranged in age from roughly 18 to 89 years and lived across 20 to 25 United States geographic areas. To assign participants to cohorts, the prospective study relied on clinical history that participants themselves reported in a screening survey and a study questionnaire. Mobile phlebotomists in the prospective study collected whole blood, serum and a nasopharyngeal or oropharyngeal swab from every participant. Over a roughly two-month period, participants in the prospective study had the option of providing additional blood draws and questionnaires. Prospective study blood samples were shipped either frozen or at room temperature before DNA extraction.

This entry belongs to a study of blood T cell repertoires in COVID-19 (dated by TCRdb to about 2020). For the study in its entirety: Recovered participants in ImmuneRACE Cohort 3 were defined by two consecutive negative NP/OP PCR tests, clearance by a healthcare professional, or resolution of symptoms. The material from the prospective study consisted of cDNA or gDNA derived from T cells, B-cell-depleted T cells, or PBMCs. The repertoires were released in a freely available public database intended as a resource for research on the immune response to SARS-CoV-2. Where HLA class I and class II types were available, the types were taken from metadata supplied by the sample provider, not from assay-based typing. Deeply sampled blood TCRbeta repertoires from subjects exposed to, actively infected with, or recovered from COVID-19 were included in the dataset. The sample metadata nearly always contained a de-identified subject ID, COVID-19 status, age in years and sex. Samples were obtained from the ongoing ImmuneRACE study (first 160 participants) and from over 1,000 subjects provided by 6 global collaborators. Samples covering the acute and convalescent phases of COVID-19 were provided by collaborators in the United States, Italy and Spain.

The V end gives up 1 base and the J end 5 bases, leaving 6 bases in the junction not matched to a gene. The CDR3 has 15 amino acids, counting the end cysteine and phenylalanine. The entry retains the CDR3 DNA only, 45 bases that are in frame from base 1. CDR1 and CDR2 are read off the germline V gene as SGHRS and YFSETQ. Study-wide conclusions, independent of this receptor: The amount of clinical and demographic metadata varied by source and participant and was provided uncurated.

TCRbeta CDR3 regions were amplified from genomic DNA using the immunoSEQ Assay, a bias-controlled multiplex PCR. The published analysis was carried out like this. The number of nucleated cells in each sample was estimated from the amplification of reference gene primers within the assay. To quantify the absolute abundance of each unique TCRbeta CDR3 rearrangement, sequence reads were collapsed and filtered. For each sample, productive Simpson clonality was calculated by taking the square root of Simpson's diversity index across productive rearrangements. Not all clones reach the TCRdb copy of this immuneACCESS table, which keeps in-frame sequences only. Checked studies attribute under half of the gap to unresolved V genes and leave the rest unexplained. The V and J calls and clone size were taken over from that table, and D and trimming were inferred from the DNA. For this sample the table gives a few hundred thousand clones, of which approximately 87% were detected only once. The ten largest account for 1.5% to 2% of the sample.

The specimen sequenced was PBMCs or T cells enriched from blood (not recorded which). The origin of this receptor is a middle-aged man in a cohort exposed to, infected with or recovered from COVID-19 (not recorded which). The receptor chain draws on TRBV5-1 and TRBJ2-7; the central 10 bases match TRBD1. The CDR3 in this case is CASSLRTGGLDEQYF. The base sequence is TGCGCCAGCAGCTTGAGGACAGGGGGGCTGGACGAGCAGTACTTC.